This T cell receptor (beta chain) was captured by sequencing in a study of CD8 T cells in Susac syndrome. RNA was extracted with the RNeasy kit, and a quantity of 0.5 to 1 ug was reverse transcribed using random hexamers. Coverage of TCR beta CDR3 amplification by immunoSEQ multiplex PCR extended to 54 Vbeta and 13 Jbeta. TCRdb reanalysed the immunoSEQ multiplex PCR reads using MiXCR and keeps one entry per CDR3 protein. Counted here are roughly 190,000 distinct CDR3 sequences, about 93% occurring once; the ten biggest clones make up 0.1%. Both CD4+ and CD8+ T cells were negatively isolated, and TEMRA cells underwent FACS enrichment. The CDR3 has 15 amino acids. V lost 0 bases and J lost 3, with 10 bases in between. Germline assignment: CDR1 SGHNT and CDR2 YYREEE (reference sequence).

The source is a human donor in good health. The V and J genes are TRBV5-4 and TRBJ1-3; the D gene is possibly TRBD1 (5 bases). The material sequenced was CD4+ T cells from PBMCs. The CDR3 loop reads CASSLEGRSGNTIYF. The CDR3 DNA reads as TGTGCCAGCAGCTTGGAGGGGAGGAGTGGAAACACCATATATTTT. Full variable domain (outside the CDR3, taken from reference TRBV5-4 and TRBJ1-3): ETGVTQSPTHLIKTRGQQVTLRCSSQSGHNTVSWYQQALGQGPQFIFQYYREEENGRGNFPPRFSGLQFPNYSSELNVNALELDDSALYLCASSLEGRSGNTIYFGEGSWLTVV.